This T cell receptor (beta chain) comes out of a study of blood T cell repertoires in COVID-19. While infection was still active, Seattle patients were enrolled and then followed longitudinally. As processed by the authors: Scientists estimated how many nucleated cells there were by amplifying reference gene primers. Some clones are missing from TCRdb's copy, which holds only in-frame ones; the method was immunoSEQ multiplex PCR. V, J and clone size were drawn from that table, and D and trimming were deduced from the DNA. The sample has approximately 99,000 clones, around 88% seen once. The CDR3 is 15 residues long. V was pared by 1 base and J by 2 bases, with 12 bases between. The germline gives CDR1 LNHDA, CDR2 SQIVND (reference sequence).

This receptor was identified in a man aged 50 to 60 with COVID-19, enrolled during active disease. The chain recombines TRBV19 with TRBJ2-7; perhaps TRBD1 as D (6 bases). The sample consisted of peripheral blood. CDR3 region: CASSIAEDRPYEQYF. CDR3 nucleotides: TGTGCCAGTAGTATAGCAGAGGACAGACCCTACGAGCAGTACTTC. The whole variable domain, remainder taken from reference TRBV19 and TRBJ2-7, is DGGITQSPKYLFRKEGQNVTLSCEQNLNHDAMYWYRQDPGQGLRLIYYSQIVNDFQKGDIAEGYSVSREKKESFPLTVTSAQKNPTAFYLCASSIAEDRPYEQYFGPGTRLTVT.